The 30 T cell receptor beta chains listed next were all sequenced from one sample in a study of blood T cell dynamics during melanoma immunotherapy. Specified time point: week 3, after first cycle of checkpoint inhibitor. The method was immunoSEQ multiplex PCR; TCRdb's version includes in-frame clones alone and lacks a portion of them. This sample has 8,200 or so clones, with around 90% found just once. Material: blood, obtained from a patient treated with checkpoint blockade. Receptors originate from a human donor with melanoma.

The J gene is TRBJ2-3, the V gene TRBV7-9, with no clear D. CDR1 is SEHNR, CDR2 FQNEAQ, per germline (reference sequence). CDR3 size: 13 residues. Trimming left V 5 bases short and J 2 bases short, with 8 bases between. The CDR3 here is CASSPQLTDTQYF. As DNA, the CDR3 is TGTGCCAGCAGCCCACAACTCACAGATACGCAGTATTTT.

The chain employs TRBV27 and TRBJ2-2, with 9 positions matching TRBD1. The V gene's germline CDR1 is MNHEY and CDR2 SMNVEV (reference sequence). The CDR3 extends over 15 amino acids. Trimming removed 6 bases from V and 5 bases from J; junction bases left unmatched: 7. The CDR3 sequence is CASSWKDRGTGELFF. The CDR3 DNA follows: TGTGCCAGCAGCTGGAAGGACAGGGGAACCGGGGAGCTGTTTTTT.

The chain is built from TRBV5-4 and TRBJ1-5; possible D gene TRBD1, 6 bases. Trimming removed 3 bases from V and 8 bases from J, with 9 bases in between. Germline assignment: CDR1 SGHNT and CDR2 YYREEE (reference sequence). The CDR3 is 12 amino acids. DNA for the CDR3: TGTGCCAGCAGCTCACAGGGAGAGCCCCAGCATTTT. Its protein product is CASSSQGEPQHF.

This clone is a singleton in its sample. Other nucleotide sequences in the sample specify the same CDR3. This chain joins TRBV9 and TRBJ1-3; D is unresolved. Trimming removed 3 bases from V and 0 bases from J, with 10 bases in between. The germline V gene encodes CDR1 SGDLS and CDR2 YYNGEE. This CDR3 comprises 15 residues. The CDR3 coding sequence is TGTGCCAGCAGCGACGACGGTACCTCTGGAAACACCATATATTTT. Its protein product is CASSDDGTSGNTIYF.

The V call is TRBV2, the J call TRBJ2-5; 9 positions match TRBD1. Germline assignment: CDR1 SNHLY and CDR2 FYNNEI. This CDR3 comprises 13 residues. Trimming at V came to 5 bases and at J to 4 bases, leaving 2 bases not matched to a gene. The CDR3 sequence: CASSKDRGETQYF. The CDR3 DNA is TGTGCCAGCAGTAAGGACAGGGGAGAGACCCAGTACTTC. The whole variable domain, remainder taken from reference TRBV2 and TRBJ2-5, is EPEVTQTPSHQVTQMGQEVILRCVPISNHLYFYWYRQILGQKVEFLVSFYNNEISEKSEIFDDQFSVERPDGSNFTLKIRSTKLEDSAMYFCASSKDRGETQYFGPGTRLLVL.

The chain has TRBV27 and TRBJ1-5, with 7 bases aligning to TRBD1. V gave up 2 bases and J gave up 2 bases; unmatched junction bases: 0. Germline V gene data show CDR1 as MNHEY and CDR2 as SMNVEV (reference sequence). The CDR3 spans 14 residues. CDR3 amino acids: CASSLQGGNQPQHF. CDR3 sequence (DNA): TGTGCCAGCAGTTTACAGGGGGGCAATCAGCCCCAGCATTTT.

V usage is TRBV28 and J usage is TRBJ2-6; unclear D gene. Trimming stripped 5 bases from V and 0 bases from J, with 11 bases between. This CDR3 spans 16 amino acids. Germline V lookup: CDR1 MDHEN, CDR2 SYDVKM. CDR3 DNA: TGTGCCAGCAGTGCCGACCGGCTCTCTGGGGCCAACGTCCTGACTTTC. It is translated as CASSADRLSGANVLTF.

In DNA form, the CDR3 reads TGTGCCAGCAGCTTGGCCCCCTCCTCTCCTAACTATGGCTACACCTTC. It yields the protein CASSLAPSSPNYGYTF. The rearrangement uses TRBV7-2 and TRBJ1-2; no reliable D call. This CDR3 is built from 16 residues. Germline loops: CDR1 SGHTA, CDR2 FQGNSA. V lost 3 bases, J lost 0 bases, and 14 bases lay in between.

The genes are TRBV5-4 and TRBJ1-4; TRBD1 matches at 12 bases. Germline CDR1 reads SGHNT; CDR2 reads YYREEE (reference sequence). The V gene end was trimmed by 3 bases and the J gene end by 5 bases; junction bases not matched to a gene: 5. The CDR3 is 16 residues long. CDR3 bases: TGTGCCAGCAGCTCGGGACAGGGGGCCGGGAATGAAAAACTGTTTTTT. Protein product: CASSSGQGAGNEKLFF.

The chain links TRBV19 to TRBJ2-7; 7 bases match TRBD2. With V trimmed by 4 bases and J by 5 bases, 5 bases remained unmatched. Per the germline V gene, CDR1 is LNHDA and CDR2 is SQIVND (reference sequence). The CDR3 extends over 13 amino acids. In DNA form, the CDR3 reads TGTGCCAGTAGTAAGGGAGGGTTCGACGAGCAGTACTTC. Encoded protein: CASSKGGFDEQYF.

CDR3 DNA: TGTGCCAGTCGCCTCAGGGAAAGTGTATCTGGAAACACCATATATTTT. Residues: CASRLRESVSGNTIYF. This chain links TRBV19 with TRBJ1-3; D may be TRBD1 (5 bases). The CDR3 has 16 residues. V lost 8 bases, J lost 1 base, and 18 bases lay in between. CDR1 and CDR2 from the germline V gene are LNHDA and SQIVND (reference sequence).

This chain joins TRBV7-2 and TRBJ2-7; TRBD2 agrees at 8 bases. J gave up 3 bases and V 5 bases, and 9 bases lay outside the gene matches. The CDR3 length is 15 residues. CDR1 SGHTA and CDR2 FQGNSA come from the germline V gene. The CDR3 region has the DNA TGTGCCAGCAGCCCCCGAGGAGCGGGAGACTACGAGCAGTACTTC. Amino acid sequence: CASSPRGAGDYEQYF.

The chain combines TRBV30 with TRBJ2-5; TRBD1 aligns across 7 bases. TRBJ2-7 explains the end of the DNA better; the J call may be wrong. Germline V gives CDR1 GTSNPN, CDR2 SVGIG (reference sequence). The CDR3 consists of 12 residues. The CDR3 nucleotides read TGTGCCTGGAGTTTACAGGGGTACGAGCAGTACTTC. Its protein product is CAWSLQGYEQYF.

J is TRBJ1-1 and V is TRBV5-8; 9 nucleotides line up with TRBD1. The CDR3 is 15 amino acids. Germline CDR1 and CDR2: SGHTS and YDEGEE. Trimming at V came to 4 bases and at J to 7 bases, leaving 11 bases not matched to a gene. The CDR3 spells CASSPDRGRLGEAFF. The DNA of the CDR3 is TGTGCCAGCAGCCCGGACAGGGGAAGATTGGGTGAAGCTTTCTTT.

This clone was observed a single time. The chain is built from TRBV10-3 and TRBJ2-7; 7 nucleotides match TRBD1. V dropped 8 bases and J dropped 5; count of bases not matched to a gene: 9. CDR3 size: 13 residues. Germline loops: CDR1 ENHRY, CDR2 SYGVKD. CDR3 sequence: CAIGWTGADEQYF. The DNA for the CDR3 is TGTGCCATCGGGTGGACAGGAGCGGACGAGCAGTACTTC.

The CDR3 reads CASGLGVGEQYF. CDR3 DNA: TGTGCTAGTGGTTTGGGGGTAGGAGAGCAGTACTTC. V is TRBV12-5 and J is TRBJ2-7; D gene uncertain. The germline CDR1 and CDR2 sequences are LGHNT and FRNRAP. V lost 1 base and J 7 bases, leaving 8 bases between the germline ends. The CDR3 sequence is 12 residues long.

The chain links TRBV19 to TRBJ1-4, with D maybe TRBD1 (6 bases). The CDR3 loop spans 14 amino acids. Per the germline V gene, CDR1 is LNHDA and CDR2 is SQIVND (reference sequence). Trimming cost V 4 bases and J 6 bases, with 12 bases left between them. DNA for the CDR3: TGTGCCAGTAGTACGGGGGCGGGGGATGAAAAACTGTTTTTT. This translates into CASSTGAGDEKLFF.

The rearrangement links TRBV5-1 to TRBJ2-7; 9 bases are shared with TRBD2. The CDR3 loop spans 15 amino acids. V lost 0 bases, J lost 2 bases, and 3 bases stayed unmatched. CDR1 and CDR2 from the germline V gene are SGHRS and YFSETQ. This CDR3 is CASSLEAGGAYEQYF. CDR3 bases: TGCGCCAGCAGCTTGGAGGCGGGAGGGGCCTACGAGCAGTACTTC.

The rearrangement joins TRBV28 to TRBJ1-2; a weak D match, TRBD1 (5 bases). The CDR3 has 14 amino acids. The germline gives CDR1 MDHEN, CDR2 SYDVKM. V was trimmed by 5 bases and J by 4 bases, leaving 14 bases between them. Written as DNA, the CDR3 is TGTGCCAGCAGTAGGCGGGGGGAGCTCTATGGCTACACCTTC. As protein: CASSRRGELYGYTF.

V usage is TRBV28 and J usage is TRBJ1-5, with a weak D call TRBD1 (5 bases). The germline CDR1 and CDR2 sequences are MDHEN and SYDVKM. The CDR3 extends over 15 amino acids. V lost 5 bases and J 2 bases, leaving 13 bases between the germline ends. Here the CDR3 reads CASSPQGGGNQPQHF. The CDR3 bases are TGTGCCAGCAGTCCGCAGGGTGGAGGCAATCAGCCCCAGCATTTT.

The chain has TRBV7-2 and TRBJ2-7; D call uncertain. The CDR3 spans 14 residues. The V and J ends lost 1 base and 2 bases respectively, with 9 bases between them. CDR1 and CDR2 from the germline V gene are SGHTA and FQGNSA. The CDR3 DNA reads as TGTGCCAGCAGCTTAGGGCTAGTCCCCTACGAGCAGTACTTC. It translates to CASSLGLVPYEQYF.

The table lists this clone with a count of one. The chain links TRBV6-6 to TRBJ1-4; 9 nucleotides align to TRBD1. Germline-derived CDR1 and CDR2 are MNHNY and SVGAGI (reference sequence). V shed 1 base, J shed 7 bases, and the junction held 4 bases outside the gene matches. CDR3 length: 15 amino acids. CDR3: CASSYLGTGSEKLFF. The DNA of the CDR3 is TGTGCCAGCAGTTACTTGGGGACAGGGTCTGAAAAACTGTTTTTT.

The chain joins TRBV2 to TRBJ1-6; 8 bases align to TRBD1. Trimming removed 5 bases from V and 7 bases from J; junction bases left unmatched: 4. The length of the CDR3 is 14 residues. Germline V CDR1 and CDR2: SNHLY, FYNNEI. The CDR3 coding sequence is TGTGCCAGCAGTCGAGGACAGGGCAATTCACCCCTCCACTTT. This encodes CASSRGQGNSPLHF. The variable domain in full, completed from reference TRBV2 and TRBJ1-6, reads EPEVTQTPSHQVTQMGQEVILRCVPISNHLYFYWYRQILGQKVEFLVSFYNNEISEKSEIFDDQFSVERPDGSNFTLKIRSTKLEDSAMYFCASSRGQGNSPLHFGNGTRLTVT.

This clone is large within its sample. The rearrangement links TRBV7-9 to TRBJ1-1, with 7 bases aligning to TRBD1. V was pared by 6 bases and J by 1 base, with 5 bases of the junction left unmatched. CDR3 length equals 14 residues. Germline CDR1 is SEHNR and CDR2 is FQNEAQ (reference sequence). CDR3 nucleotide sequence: TGTGCCAGCAGTTCGGGACAGCAGAACACTGAAGCTTTCTTT. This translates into CASSSGQQNTEAFF.

The CDR3 DNA sequence: TGTGCCAGCAGTCCTGGACGGCGCACTGAAGCTTTCTTT. Translating gives CASSPGRRTEAFF. The chain is built from TRBV2 and TRBJ1-1; D ambiguous. The CDR3 loop spans 13 amino acids. The V end was cut by 5 bases, the J end by 4 bases, with 11 bases between. CDR1 is SNHLY and CDR2 is FYNNEI in the germline V gene.

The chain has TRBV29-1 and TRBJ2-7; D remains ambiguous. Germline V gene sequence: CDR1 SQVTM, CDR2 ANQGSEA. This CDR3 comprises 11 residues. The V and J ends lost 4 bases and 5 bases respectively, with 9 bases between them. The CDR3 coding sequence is TGCAGCGTTGCCGTCTCACACGAGCAGTACTTC. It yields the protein CSVAVSHEQYF.

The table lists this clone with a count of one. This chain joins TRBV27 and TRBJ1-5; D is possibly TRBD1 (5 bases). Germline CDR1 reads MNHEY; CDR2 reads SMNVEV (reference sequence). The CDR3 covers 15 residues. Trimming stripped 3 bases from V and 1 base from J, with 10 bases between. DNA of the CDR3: TGTGCCAGCAGTTTGGCAGGGTTCAGCAATCAGCCCCAGCATTTT. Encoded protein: CASSLAGFSNQPQHF.

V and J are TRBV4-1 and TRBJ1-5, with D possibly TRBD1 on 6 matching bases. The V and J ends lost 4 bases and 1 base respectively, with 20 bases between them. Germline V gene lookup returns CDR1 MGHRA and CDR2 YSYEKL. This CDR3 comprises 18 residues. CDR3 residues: CASSPLAWTEESNQPQHF. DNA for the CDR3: TGCGCCAGCAGCCCCCTAGCTTGGACAGAGGAGAGCAATCAGCCCCAGCATTTT.

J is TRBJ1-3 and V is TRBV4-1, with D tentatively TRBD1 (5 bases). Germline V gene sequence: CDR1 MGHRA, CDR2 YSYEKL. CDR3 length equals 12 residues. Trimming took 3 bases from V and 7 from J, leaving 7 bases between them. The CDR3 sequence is CASSQGLNTIYF. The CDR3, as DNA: TGCGCCAGCAGCCAGGGACTCAACACCATATATTTT.

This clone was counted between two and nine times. The CDR3 DNA is TGTGCCAGCAGCCCGACTAACAGGGGGCGTTACGAGCAGTACTTC. The encoded protein is CASSPTNRGRYEQYF. The V gene is TRBV7-2, the J gene TRBJ2-7; 9 nucleotides line up with TRBD1. Germline CDR1 SGHTA, CDR2 FQGNSA. The CDR3 runs to 15 residues. The junction had 9 bases not matched to a gene; V was cut back by 5 bases and J by 4 bases.